What follows are 14 T cell receptor beta chains derived from one specimen sequenced in a study of post-analysis software for immune sequencing data. Unique molecular identifiers had been added to the TCR beta cDNA libraries. One entry per CDR3 protein, called by TCRdb with MiXCR from the PCR reads. The data contain roughly 160,000 distinct CDR3 sequences, 36% of them singletons. The sequences come from blood, collected after autologous hematopoietic stem cell transplantation. The receptors were sampled from a girl aged 10 to 17 with multiple sclerosis.

The count of this clonotype is one. V and J are TRBV5-1 and TRBJ2-4; D is uncertain. TRBJ2-7 matches the DNA end more closely, so the J call is doubtful. CDR1 is SGHRS and CDR2 is YFSETQ in the germline V gene. This CDR3 spans 17 amino acids. The chain's CDR3 is CASSFRAPGGIPYEQYF. The CDR3 DNA is TGCGCCAGCAGCTTTAGGGCCCCAGGTGGGATACCCTACGAGCAGTACTTC.

V is TRBV7-3 and J is TRBJ2-2, with D possibly being TRBD2 (5 bases). CDR3 length: 15 residues. V gave up 3 bases and J gave up 7 bases, with 15 bases separating them. Germline CDR1 SGHTA, CDR2 FQGTGA. The CDR3 nucleotides read TGTGCCAGCAGCTTTCGAGGGCCGGGTGGCGGGGAGCTGTTTTTT. Translating it yields CASSFRGPGGGELFF.

V is TRBV28 and J is TRBJ2-5; no firm D call. This CDR3 has 12 residues. The germline V and J ends were trimmed by 3 bases and 10 bases, with 12 bases remaining between them. In germline, CDR1 is MDHEN, CDR2 SYDVKM. The CDR3: CASSLPGRYQYF. The CDR3 nucleotides read TGTGCCAGCAGTTTGCCTGGGCGATACCAGTACTTC. Full variable domain (rest looked up from reference TRBV28 and TRBJ2-5): DVKVTQSSRYLVKRTGEKVFLECVQDMDHENMFWYRQDPGLGLRLIYFSYDVKMKEKGDIPEGYSVSREKKERFSLILESASTNQTSMYLCASSLPGRYQYFGPGTRLLVL.

The CDR3 coding sequence is TGTGCCAGCAGTTTAAGTAATAGCCCCCACGAGCAGTACTTC. Amino acid sequence: CASSLSNSPHEQYF. This rearrangement joins TRBV27 to TRBJ2-7; no clear D. CDR3 size: 14 residues. With 2 bases removed from V and 5 bases from J, the gap between germline ends came to 13 bases. Germline V CDR1 and CDR2: MNHEY, SMNVEV (reference sequence).

The gene calls are TRBV5-1 and TRBJ2-7; either TRBD1 or TRBD2 may fit D (5 bases each). The ends were cut back, 4 bases at V and 2 bases at J, with 13 bases in the middle. The V gene's germline CDR1 is SGHRS and CDR2 YFSETQ. The CDR3 has 14 amino acids. The CDR3, as DNA: TGCGCCAGCAGCGGGGACGGAATTACCTACGAGCAGTACTTC. Protein: CASSGDGITYEQYF. The complete variable domain, with remaining parts taken from reference TRBV5-1 and TRBJ2-7, reads KAGVTQTPRYLIKTRGQQVTLSCSPISGHRSVSWYQQTPGQGLQFLFEYFSETQRNKGNFPGRFSGRQFSNSRSEMNVSTLELGDSALYLCASSGDGITYEQYFGPGTRLTVT.

The table lists this clonotype with a few counts. The genes are TRBV7-3 and TRBJ2-5; D not certain. CDR3 length: 15 amino acids. The ends were cut back, 2 bases at V and 5 bases at J, with 15 bases in the middle. CDR1 and CDR2 (germline): SGHTA, FQGTGA. CDR3 DNA: TGTGCCAGCAGCTTAGGTGGTAGGGCAATTGAGACCCAGTACTTC. Residues: CASSLGGRAIETQYF.

This clonotype was seen only a few times. The chain uses TRBV6-5 and TRBJ1-6; perhaps TRBD1 as D (5 bases). V dropped 5 bases and J dropped 7 bases, with 15 bases sitting between them. CDR1 and CDR2 from the germline V gene are MNHEY and SVGAGI. The CDR3 is 15 residues long. The CDR3 here is CASSRTGTENSPLHF. The CDR3 DNA follows: TGTGCCAGCAGTCGGACCGGGACGGAAAATTCACCCCTCCACTTT.

This clonotype was observed a single time. The gene calls are TRBV20-1 and TRBJ2-7; 10 bases are a match to TRBD1. This CDR3 spans 13 amino acids. V was clipped by 6 bases and J by 5 bases; unmatched bases: 7. CDR1 and CDR2 (germline): DFQATT, SNEGSKA (reference sequence). The CDR3, as DNA: TGCAGTGCCAGGACAGGGGGTGCCCACGAGCAGTACTTC. It translates to CSARTGGAHEQYF.

This clonotype was detected only a few times. This chain connects TRBV27 to TRBJ2-1; 9 bases map to TRBD1. CDR1 and CDR2 from the germline V gene are MNHEY and SMNVEV (reference sequence). There are 15 residues in the CDR3. V lost 3 bases and J lost 2; bases outside the gene matches: 2. The CDR3 is CASSLGQGPYNEQFF. CDR3 coding DNA: TGTGCCAGCAGTTTGGGACAGGGTCCCTACAATGAGCAGTTCTTC.

This clonotype has only a few counts. The V call is TRBV6-6, the J call TRBJ2-1; 7 bases match TRBD1. This CDR3 contains 16 residues. Losses at the gene ends were 6 bases for V and 8 bases for J; bases not matched to a gene: 16. Germline CDR1 is MNHNY and CDR2 is SVGAGI (reference sequence). The CDR3 region is CASSPSDRELSDEQFF. As DNA, the CDR3 is TGTGCCAGCAGCCCATCCGACAGGGAGCTCTCCGATGAGCAGTTCTTC.

With regard to this clonotype: The junction differs from germline at one of its ends, possibly a read error. J is TRBJ2-6 and V is TRBV10-3; 11 nucleotides agree with TRBD2. The CDR3 has 18 residues. Germline V gene sequence: CDR1 ENHRY, CDR2 SYGVKD. The CDR3 nucleotides read TGTGCCATCAGTGACCTGACTAGCGGGAACTCTGGGGCCAACGTCCCGACTTTC. This codes for CAISDLTSGNSGANVPTF.

This clonotype has just a few counts. V is TRBV7-6 and J is TRBJ2-3, with 10 bases that match TRBD2. The CDR3 sequence is 17 residues long. V dropped 0 bases and J dropped 2; count of bases not matched to a gene: 5. CDR1 is SGHVS, CDR2 FNYEAQ, per germline. The CDR3 loop reads CASSLAGLAGATDTQYF. CDR3 DNA sequence: TGTGCCAGCAGCTTAGCCGGGCTAGCGGGAGCCACAGATACGCAGTATTTT.

The chain is built from TRBV5-5 and TRBJ1-2; 7 nucleotides agree with TRBD1. CDR3 length equals 13 residues. The germline V gene has CDR1 SGHKS and CDR2 YYEKEE (reference sequence). Trimming cost V 0 bases and J 6 bases; bases outside gene matches: 2. The CDR3 region has the DNA TGTGCCAGCAGCTTGGGAGGGACAGATGGCTACACCTTC. Its translation: CASSLGGTDGYTF. The variable domain in full, completed from reference TRBV5-5 and TRBJ1-2, reads DAGVTQSPTHLIKTRGQQVTLRCSPISGHKSVSWYQQVLGQGPQFIFQYYEKEERGRGNFPDRFSARQFPNYSSELNVNALLLGDSALYLCASSLGGTDGYTFGSGTRLTVV.

This rearrangement joins TRBV2 to TRBJ2-5; 9 nucleotides agree with TRBD2. CDR3 length equals 17 residues. Unmatched junction bases numbered 12, after V lost 6 bases and J lost 1 base. The germline gives CDR1 SNHLY, CDR2 FYNNEI. CDR3 nucleotides: TGTGCCAGCAGAGGGCCCGGGGTGACTAGCGGCCAAGAGACCCAGTACTTC. It codes for CASRGPGVTSGQETQYF.